This T cell receptor (beta chain) was observed in a study of cytomegalovirus exposure and HLA in healthy donors (TCRdb year 2017). The study in broad terms: According to an earlier analysis of several hundred of the donors, 150 million to 200 million T cells yielded 120 million or so unique TCR beta sequences and approximately 300 Gb of sequence data. About 300 gigabases of sequencing data and some 85 million unique TCR sequences were included in an early release covering roughly 600 HLA-typed donors. The genetic ancestry cluster associated with self-reported Caucasian donors included about four fifths of the 300 to 450 genotyped donors. The study was designed to test whether signatures of past pathogen exposure could be identified by cataloging public T cell receptors. The T cell repertoires of 670 or so subjects were profiled by immunosequencing and related to cytomegalovirus serostatus. Besides the first cohort of 666 subjects, a separate validation cohort made up of some 110 different subjects was used. To predict cytomegalovirus infection status, the study combined high-throughput TCR immunosequencing, statistical association of individual TCRs with disease status, and machine learning. A later analysis re-analyzed previously published TCR beta repertoires from 600 to 850 donors and added high-resolution HLA genotyping to study TCR occurrence patterns. The later analysis used no new phenotypic data to find candidate immune exposures, relying instead on TCR beta sequences and their occurrence across donors. In an earlier analysis of a few hundred of the donors, high-throughput TCR beta sequencing was used to judge whether each TCR beta V gene segment behaved as functional or pseudogenic. Donor age, sex, ethnicity and CMV serostatus were collected together with the repertoire data. A later genetic analysis took genome-wide SNP genotypes for about three fifths of the 666 donors and used that subset as a discovery cohort. All discovery cohort repertoires had been generated on a single sequencing platform. HLA typing included class I and class II loci at four-digit resolution. Typing coverage varied by locus: roughly 629-640 donors for A, B, C, DRB1 and DQB1; about 520 for DQA1; over 600 for DPA1; more than 450 for DPB1. Roughly 5 DR-DQ haplotypes were handled as single units for association and clustering, since linkage in the cohort was strong. Among about 400 genotyped donors of the cohort, an average of about 240,000 unique TCR beta nucleotide sequences was sequenced per donor, of which about 18% were non-productive. The full study reports these points: In vitro tests confirmed that a few of the cytomegalovirus-associated TCR beta chains recognize cytomegalovirus antigens. Immune exposure information for the cohort was limited to CMV serostatus. The sequencing pipeline was judged likely to have produced a cluster of highly shared sequence variants as a technical artifact. Some IMGT-functional V segments, including TRBV6-2 and TRBV6-3, could not be distinguished by the 87-base-pair reads and were therefore excluded. In a later genetic analysis, a missense DCLRE1C variant was associated with V-gene and J-gene trimming of TCR beta chains, and the association was replicated in an independent cohort. Most CMV-associated TCR beta chains appeared to be HLA-restricted in a later analysis, and the HLA associations seemed to be driven largely by CMV exposure. In both the original and validation cohorts, the classifier was reported to diagnose cytomegalovirus status with high specificity and sensitivity. The authors suggested that the approach could potentially be generalized to other disease states and immunological phenotypes. Linkage disequilibrium might explain the correlated functional status among segregating V segments, but an unknown experimental factor could not be excluded. In a later analysis, several top co-occurrence clusters were reported to appear linked to parvovirus B19, influenza, CMV and Epstein-Barr virus. This cohort had only TCR beta chains sequenced, and the lack of alpha or paired-chain data limited which features could be detected. The study gave a list of under 200 TCR beta chains associated with cytomegalovirus. Specific HLA alleles were associated with roughly 16,000 TCR beta sequences at a false discovery rate of 0.05 in a later analysis. A further reported finding was that TCR beta sequences accurately predicted the HLA-A and HLA-B alleles for most subjects in the first cohort. Because counts were too low, some 17 rarely observed V segments, including chromosome 9 orphons, were left out of the earlier analysis of 500 to 750 of the donors. According to a later analysis, TCR association rates differed among HLA loci, with DRB1 alleles showing the most associated TCRs and HLA-C alleles showing the fewest. When HLA alleles, especially DR and DQ, strongly co-occurred, TCR associations were difficult to assign to individual alleles. In an earlier analysis of around 500 of the donors, most TCR beta V segments appeared in productive rearrangements about 90% or about 30% of the time, broadly matching IMGT annotations. A later genetic analysis reported fewer N-insertions in productive TCRs among donors in an Asian-associated ancestry cluster than the approximately 700-donor mean. Sequencing depth was assumed to be roughly uniform across donors in the presence/absence analyses, though that assumption may not hold. Across donors, most TCR sequences were observed very rarely, whereas some public TCRs were present in many individuals. A later analysis found that HLA-associated TCR beta chains were more clonally expanded and had lower generation probabilities than equally common non-associated chains. Because HLA typing was missing for some donors at each locus, association tests included only the typed subset.

About this clone itself: The antigen it recognizes is unknown. No much larger clonotype is one base removed from it; base qualities were not supplied.

The cohort comprised some 730 healthy bone marrow donors. At the time of sampling, all cohort members were nominally healthy, though unrecorded immune exposures were likely present. The donor tested CMV seronegative, placing the donor among the 350 or so seronegative members of the cohort. Each donor provided a peripheral blood sample, and peripheral blood mononuclear cells were used for TCR beta sequencing. Genomic DNA was extracted from the blood cell samples with the Qiagen DNeasy Blood Extraction Kit. The method behind the library was the immunoSEQ multiplex PCR assay. A mixture of 60 forward primers for TCR Vbeta segments and 13 reverse primers for TCR Jbeta segments was used in the multiplex PCR. The CDR3 region of rearranged TCR beta genes was amplified from genomic DNA with a multiplex PCR assay. The amplified TCR beta libraries were sequenced on the Illumina HiSeq System as 87-base-pair reads. Per the original workflow: Across the 600 to 700 repertoires, a later analysis counted 75 million to 90 million unique TCR beta chains, approximately 12 million of which were shared by at least two donors. To remove PCR and sequencing errors, raw reads were error-corrected and collapsed into unique sequences using a nearest-neighbor algorithm that merged closely related sequences. To assign V, D and J gene segments, CDR3 sequences were aligned to IMGT reference sequences. For a sequence to be retained, a match of at least six nucleotides was required to both a V gene segment and a J gene segment. Rearrangements were called productive when the CDR3 lacked stop codons and stayed in frame with V and J; all others were non-productive. Following IMGT convention, CDR3 was defined as the stretch from the second conserved V-encoded cysteine to the conserved J-encoded phenylalanine. In an earlier analysis of around 640 of the donors, sequences lacking an unambiguous match to a single V gene segment were excluded. In an earlier analysis of several hundred of the donors, V segments were called functional above 56.7% productive rearrangements and were called segregating when the between-donor standard deviation exceeded 5%. A statistical classification framework was built for diagnosing cytomegalovirus status from the catalog of TCR beta chain sequences. A later analysis assigned V and J genes by comparing TCR nucleotide sequences with IMGT/GENE-DB human TR gene sequences. The TCRdist pipeline was used in a later analysis to assign CDR3 sequences and most-parsimonious VDJ recombination scenarios. In a later analysis, each TCR beta chain was defined by its CDR3 amino acid sequence together with its V-gene family, and reads without a unique V-gene family were excluded. To address suspected cross-contamination and a sequencing artifact, a later analysis removed 592 highly shared, low-generation-probability nucleotide sequences. In a later analysis, a clonal expansion index for each public chain was calculated from normalized within-repertoire ranks of inferred template counts. In a later analysis, generation probabilities were computed using a VDJ recombination model fitted to out-of-frame rearrangements, and the results were checked against IGoR. In a later analysis, TCR-TCR, TCR-HLA and TCR-CMV co-occurrence was scored with hypergeometric tests, and a repertoire-size bias correction was applied to TCR pairs. In a later analysis, false discovery rates were estimated by permuting HLA or CMV assignments 20 times. In a later analysis, co-occurring TCRs were grouped with DBSCAN, and TCRdist sequence similarity was added when clustering was performed within HLA-allele-positive subsets. Co-occurrence clustering excluded repertoires with fewer than 30,000 or more than 120,000 public chains, plus five with anomalous nucleotide sharing. TCRdb holds this immuneACCESS table with in-frame rearrangements only. Some clones are missing; in checked studies, unresolved V genes explain under half, and the rest has no known cause. The D gene and trimming were derived from the DNA, and the V and J assignments and clone size from that table. The sample includes 220,000 or so clones, with under 80% observed a single time. The top ten clonotypes cover 1.8% of the sample.

From a lookup of the germline V gene (reference sequence), CDR1 and CDR2 are LNHDA and SQIVND. From V the trimming removes 10 bases and from J it removes 2 bases, while the gene matches leave 6 bases of the junction unaccounted for. The CDR3 has 13 amino acids, counting the end cysteine and phenylalanine. Only the CDR3 DNA stays, 39 bases, in frame from base 1. Recombination linked TRBV19 to TRBJ2-3; a stretch of 7 junction bases matches TRBD1. The specimen sequenced was PBMCs. The sequence derives from a woman aged 25 to 39 in good health and CMV-seronegative. The DNA reads TGTGCCAATCTACAGGGGCCCACAGATACGCAGTATTTT. This gives the protein CANLQGPTDTQYF.